These 26 T cell receptor beta chains share one sample of origin, sequenced in a study of beta chain features in type 1 diabetes. Study-level points and caveats: Within each of all four CD4+ subsets, Type 1 diabetes patients had TCRB CDR3s that were moderately but significantly shorter.

Their antigens remain unidentified. Investigators reverse transcribed all isolated RNA, so they sequenced expressed TCRB transcripts. TCRdb's copy holds only in-frame clones and misses some; the assay was immunoSEQ multiplex PCR. The sample holds 150,000 to 170,000 clones, under 13% seen once. Sequencing used central memory CD4+ T cells from blood. These receptors were obtained from a man under 40 with type 1 diabetes.

The rearrangement joins TRBV28 to TRBJ1-4; TRBD1 agrees at 8 bases. Per the germline V gene, CDR1 is MDHEN and CDR2 is SYDVKM. The CDR3 spans 14 residues. The J segment lost 8 bases and the V segment lost 4 bases, leaving 6 bases of the junction unmatched. CDR3 coding DNA: TGTGCCAGCAGTTCGGGACAGGAGAGGGAAAAACTGTTTTTT. Its translation: CASSSGQEREKLFF.

The chain couples TRBV18 to TRBJ2-7; perhaps TRBD1 as D (5 bases). V was pared by 3 bases and J by 3 bases, with 15 bases between. The CDR3 consists of 15 residues. Germline lookup yields CDR1 KGHSH and CDR2 LQKENI. The DNA for the CDR3 is TGTGCCAGCTCACCGAGAACCCAGGGAAACTACGAGCAGTACTTC. It translates to CASSPRTQGNYEQYF.

Only a few counts were recorded for this clone. This sequence joins TRBV28 and TRBJ2-6, with D perhaps TRBD1 (5 bases). Germline lookup yields CDR1 MDHEN and CDR2 SYDVKM. The CDR3 contains 14 residues. V was cut by 6 bases and J by 3 bases, with 9 bases left in between. The CDR3 DNA sequence: TGTGCCAGCAGCCGGACAAGTGGGGCCAACGTCCTGACTTTC. This codes for CASSRTSGANVLTF.

In this sample, this clone turned up a few times. The chain uses TRBV4-2 and TRBJ2-7, with 8 bases fitting TRBD1. The V gene's germline CDR1 is LGHNA and CDR2 YNFKEQ. V lost 0 bases, J lost 9 bases, and 13 bases stayed unmatched. The CDR3 is 16 amino acids. In nucleotides, the CDR3 is TGTGCCAGCAGCCAAGACTTTCAGGGGGCCCTATTGGGGCAGTACTTC. Encoded protein: CASSQDFQGALLGQYF.

V and J are TRBV11-1 and TRBJ2-3, with TRBD2 as a possible D gene (6 bases). The CDR3 is 15 residues long. V was cut by 8 bases and J by 5 bases, with 20 bases left in between. The germline V gene has CDR1 SGHAT and CDR2 FQDESV (reference sequence). The CDR3 here is CASGLGLKAGDTQYF. The CDR3 DNA follows: TGTGCCAGCGGATTAGGACTCAAAGCGGGAGATACGCAGTATTTT.

This CDR3 reads CASSQDGWTGEQYF. As DNA, the CDR3 is TGTGCCAGCAGCCAAGACGGGTGGACTGGGGAGCAGTACTTC. This rearrangement joins TRBV5-6 to TRBJ2-7; perhaps TRBD2 as D (5 bases). Trimming cost V 4 bases and J 7 bases, with 18 bases left between them. The CDR3 extends over 14 amino acids. CDR1 SGHDT and CDR2 YYEEEE come from the germline V gene. Drawing the rest from reference TRBV5-6 and TRBJ2-7, the complete variable domain is DAGVTQSPTHLIKTRGQQVTLRCSPKSGHDTVSWYQQALGQGPQFIFQYYEEEERQRGNFPDRFSGHQFPNYSSELNVNALLLGDSALYLCASSQDGWTGEQYFGPGTRLTVT.

The chain recombines TRBV2 with TRBJ2-2, with a weak D call TRBD1 (6 bases). CDR1 and CDR2 from the germline V gene are SNHLY and FYNNEI. The CDR3 is 13 amino acids. CDR3 region: CASTGQGTGELFF. In nucleotides, the CDR3 is TGTGCTTCAACGGGGCAGGGGACCGGGGAGCTGTTTTTT.

This clone came up a few times. The V and J genes are TRBV5-4 and TRBJ1-2, with D hard to call. This CDR3 has 11 amino acids. V lost 2 bases and J 7 bases, leaving 6 bases between the germline ends. Germline V gene lookup returns CDR1 SGHNT and CDR2 YYREEE (reference sequence). The CDR3 here is CASSLSSGYTF. The CDR3 nucleotides read TGTGCCAGCAGCTTATCGAGTGGCTACACCTTC.

This sequence joins TRBV25-1 and TRBJ2-7; a possible D gene is TRBD2 (5 bases). CDR3 size: 12 residues. Germline V gene sequence: CDR1 MGHDK, CDR2 SYGVNS. Trimming took off 0 bases at V and 7 bases at J, with 7 bases between the two ends. For the CDR3, the DNA is TGTGCCAGCAGTGAATATCCGGGGGAGCAGTACTTC. The encoded protein is CASSEYPGEQYF.

The chain carries TRBV2 and TRBJ2-1; 9 bases fit TRBD2. Per germline, CDR1 SNHLY and CDR2 FYNNEI. This CDR3 region has 16 residues. The trim removed 6 bases at V and 0 bases at J, leaving 6 bases unmatched. This CDR3 is CASRWTSASSYNEQFF. The CDR3 DNA reads TGTGCCAGCAGATGGACTAGCGCGAGCTCCTACAATGAGCAGTTCTTC.

This clone was counted a few times. The gene calls are TRBV5-1 and TRBJ2-7; no definite D call. V was clipped by 0 bases and J by 6 bases, with 13 bases between them. In germline, CDR1 is SGHRS, CDR2 YFSETQ. The CDR3 covers 14 residues. The CDR3 nucleotides are TGCGCCAGCAGCTTGGAAATGGGCGTCTCCGAGCAGTACTTC. It specifies CASSLEMGVSEQYF.

The chain employs TRBV29-1 and TRBJ2-3; a possible D gene is TRBD1 (5 bases). V was cut by 3 bases and J by 4 bases, with 11 bases left in between. The CDR3 covers 13 residues. Germline V CDR1 and CDR2: SQVTM, ANQGSEA. The CDR3 spells CSVDRQGADTQYF. Written as DNA, the CDR3 is TGCAGCGTTGATAGGCAGGGCGCAGATACGCAGTATTTT.

This chain joins TRBV27 and TRBJ2-3; D possibly corresponds to TRBD1 (6 bases). The CDR3 is 13 residues long. Germline V gene sequence: CDR1 MNHEY, CDR2 SMNVEV (reference sequence). V was shortened by 11 bases and J by 2 bases, with 14 bases between the two germline ends. The CDR3 sequence is CASRDIYTDTQYF. The CDR3 coding sequence is TGTGCCTCCAGGGACATCTACACAGATACGCAGTATTTT.

The V call is TRBV19, the J call TRBJ1-2; D gene unclear. The V gene lost 5 bases and the J gene lost 1 base, with 14 bases spanning the gap. The CDR3 has 15 residues. CDR1 and CDR2 (germline): LNHDA, SQIVND (reference sequence). This CDR3 reads CASSLIQTSNYGYTF. DNA for the CDR3: TGTGCCAGTAGTCTCATCCAGACAAGTAACTATGGCTACACCTTC. The full variable domain, with the rest looked up from reference TRBV19 and TRBJ1-2, is DGGITQSPKYLFRKEGQNVTLSCEQNLNHDAMYWYRQDPGQGLRLIYYSQIVNDFQKGDIAEGYSVSREKKESFPLTVTSAQKNPTAFYLCASSLIQTSNYGYTFGSGTRLTVV.

Many counts were recorded for this clone. This CDR3 reads CASSSAPTSDEQFF. In DNA form, the CDR3 reads TGTGCCAGCAGCTCCGCTCCGACTAGTGATGAGCAGTTCTTC. This chain connects TRBV7-6 to TRBJ2-1; tentatively, D is TRBD2 (6 bases). Trimming left V 4 bases short and J 8 bases short, with 15 bases between. CDR1 and CDR2 (germline): SGHVS, FNYEAQ. CDR3 length: 14 residues.

This clone was detected a few times. This chain links TRBV28 with TRBJ1-5; 8 bases map to TRBD1. Losses at the gene ends were 5 bases for V and 6 bases for J; bases not matched to a gene: 6. The CDR3 totals 14 residues. CDR1 and CDR2 (germline): MDHEN, SYDVKM. CDR3 sequence reads: CASSRTGNAQPQHF. In nucleotides, the CDR3 is TGTGCCAGCAGTCGGACAGGGAATGCTCAGCCCCAGCATTTT.

This rearrangement joins TRBV28 to TRBJ2-6; D unresolved. This CDR3 region has 13 residues. Germline V gives CDR1 MDHEN, CDR2 SYDVKM. V lost 6 bases to trimming and J lost 1 base, with 4 bases between them. CDR3 sequence (DNA): TGTGCCAGCAGCATTTCTGGGGCCAACGTCCTGACTTTC. Amino acid sequence: CASSISGANVLTF.

This clone was picked up a small number of times. The chain recombines TRBV5-4 with TRBJ2-1; 7 positions match TRBD2. Germline loops: CDR1 SGHNT, CDR2 YYREEE (reference sequence). This CDR3 contains 15 residues. Losses at the gene ends were 4 bases for V and 9 bases for J; bases not matched to a gene: 13. The CDR3 reads CASSQQSGNLREQFF. The CDR3 nucleotides read TGTGCCAGCAGCCAACAGAGCGGGAATCTTCGTGAGCAGTTCTTC. Supplemented by reference TRBV5-4 and TRBJ2-1, the full variable domain reads ETGVTQSPTHLIKTRGQQVTLRCSSQSGHNTVSWYQQALGQGPQFIFQYYREEENGRGNFPPRFSGLQFPNYSSELNVNALELDDSALYLCASSQQSGNLREQFFGPGTRLTVL.

This clone was counted a few times. The CDR3 DNA is TGTGCCAGCAGTCGTACCCCGACAGCCTACGAGCAGTACTTC. This gives the protein CASSRTPTAYEQYF. The V gene is TRBV2, the J gene TRBJ2-7; possibly TRBD1 for D (5 bases). Trimming took 5 bases from V and 2 from J, leaving 13 bases between them. The CDR3 contains 14 residues. Germline values: CDR1 SNHLY, CDR2 FYNNEI.

This clone was seen a few times. This rearrangement joins TRBV5-1 to TRBJ1-1, with TRBD1 identical over 9 bases. The CDR3 covers 14 residues. The V gene end was trimmed by 3 bases and the J gene end by 4 bases; junction bases not matched to a gene: 4. The V gene's germline CDR1 is SGHRS and CDR2 YFSETQ. The CDR3 protein is CASSSLTGGTEAFF. The CDR3 region has the DNA TGCGCCAGCAGCTCACTGACAGGGGGCACTGAAGCTTTCTTT.

This clone was counted ten times or more. V and J are TRBV7-2 and TRBJ2-5; D is perhaps TRBD2 (5 bases). The germline CDR1 and CDR2 sequences are SGHTA and FQGNSA. This CDR3 is 13 amino acids long. The V gene lost 3 bases and the J gene lost 4 bases, with 9 bases spanning the gap. CDR3 protein: CASSFRGRETQYF. The CDR3 nucleotides are TGTGCCAGCAGCTTCCGGGGTAGAGAGACCCAGTACTTC.

This clone was seen more than once but under ten times. Sequence at one end of the junction differs from germline and may be a read error. The gene calls are TRBV19 and TRBJ2-7; a weak D match, TRBD1 (6 bases). Per the germline V gene, CDR1 is LNHDA and CDR2 is SQIVND (reference sequence). The CDR3 covers 15 residues. The CDR3 loop is CASKRTGQISSEQYF. CDR3 DNA sequence: TGTGCCAGCAAAAGGACGGGACAAATTTCCTCCGAGCAGTACTTC.

This chain connects TRBV2 to TRBJ2-1; weak D call: TRBD2 (5 bases). This CDR3 spans 15 amino acids. V was shortened by 3 bases and J by 6 bases, with 15 bases between the two germline ends. Germline V CDR1 and CDR2: SNHLY, FYNNEI. In DNA, the CDR3 is TGTGCCAGCAGTGATGTGGGGTTCGCGGGCAATGAGCAGTTCTTC. Amino acids: CASSDVGFAGNEQFF.

This clone was seen more than once but under ten times. The rearrangement uses TRBV7-8 and TRBJ2-5, with 7 bases fitting TRBD1. V gave up 1 base and J gave up 5 bases; unmatched junction bases: 10. From germline, CDR1 is SGHVS and CDR2 FQNEAQ. The length of the CDR3 is 16 residues. CDR3 nucleotide sequence: TGTGCCAGCAGCTTAGACGCAGGGGGACGGTATGAGACCCAGTACTTC. Translated, it gives CASSLDAGGRYETQYF.

This clone was recorded a few times. The gene calls are TRBV29-1 and TRBJ1-3; 7 bases are shared with TRBD1. The germline gives CDR1 SQVTM, CDR2 ANQGSEA. This CDR3 contains 14 residues. J was trimmed by 2 bases and V by 7 bases; bases with no gene match: 8. DNA for the CDR3: TGCAGCGCGAGACAGGGAACCACTGGAAACACCATATATTTT. This encodes CSARQGTTGNTIYF.

The table lists this clone with a few counts. The chain couples TRBV27 to TRBJ2-7; 10 positions match TRBD2. J was trimmed by 3 bases and V by 5 bases; bases with no gene match: 19. The CDR3 is made up of 19 amino acids. Germline CDR1 MNHEY, CDR2 SMNVEV (reference sequence). The CDR3 sequence is CASSPKGASGSLFRYEQYF. The CDR3 DNA follows: TGTGCCAGCAGTCCCAAGGGCGCTAGCGGGAGTTTGTTCCGCTACGAGCAGTACTTC.